The source of this TCR beta chain is a study of vaccination and CD4 T cells after COVID-19. Overall study: Taking of post-vaccine samples occurred a median approximately 72 days after dose two (range 14 to 241). Regarding the study as a whole: The median number of SARS-CoV-2-reactive clonotypes increased from roughly 19 to 38, a change that did not reach significance.

Sequenced with the Oncomine TCR Beta short-read assay was DNA taken from cultured CD4+ T cells. MiXCR, applied by TCRdb to the PCR reads, yields one record per CDR3 protein. The sample carries 15,000 to 20,000 distinct CDR3 sequences, around 29% recorded once. The CDR3 has 17 residues. The germline V and J ends were trimmed by 4 bases and 0 bases, with 15 bases remaining between them. Germline values: CDR1 MNHEY, CDR2 SMNVEV (reference sequence). As to this clonotype: What it binds is not known.

The treatment denotes: roughly 10-day PBMC culture with coronavirus spike peptide pools or control peptides (ViraFEST assay). The medium had half its volume replaced with fresh IL-2 medium on days 3 and 7. The clonotype comes from a human donor with COVID-19. Sequences were obtained from cultured CD4+ T cells from blood. This rearrangement joins TRBV27 to TRBJ1-4, with a weak D call TRBD1 (5 bases). CDR3 region: CASSSGWGVATNEKLFF. CDR3 sequence (DNA): TGTGCCAGCAGTTCCGGATGGGGCGTTGCAACTAATGAAAAACTGTTTTTT.